This TCR beta chain stems from a study of T-cell reconstitution after alpha-beta-depleted transplantation in children. Study findings and constraints: Day-60 TCRbeta diversity that was high in some patients was derived from surviving recipient T cells and thymic progenitors. A year post-transplant, T-cell counts and diversity derived mostly from newly produced T cells. It was reported that alpha-beta T cells came from several hundred expanded graft clones (about two months after transplant).

The authors prepared the TCRbeta library with unique molecular identifiers. TCRdb redid the calling of the PCR reads with MiXCR, one entry per CDR3 protein. In the table there are some 310,000 distinct CDR3 sequences, approximately 23% of which are singletons. Of note for this clonotype: Its antigen is still unknown.

Per germline, CDR1 LGHNT and CDR2 FRNRAP. Trimming cost V 3 bases and J 2 bases, with 5 bases left between them. The length of the CDR3 is 12 residues. Sequences were derived from PBMCs, mostly from graft donor cells, sampled 180 days after TCRalphabeta/CD19-depleted stem cell transplant. This sequence was found in a male patient younger than 18 who had a stem cell transplant for acute lymphoblastic leukemia, so the T cells may come from the graft donor. The chain has TRBV12-5 and TRBJ2-7; no clear D gene. The CDR3 loop is CASGFRTYEQYF. The CDR3, as DNA: TGTGCTAGTGGTTTCCGGACCTACGAGCAGTACTTC.